This is a list of T cell receptor beta chains from one sample in a study of blood T cell repertoires in COVID-19. Clones were read by immunoSEQ multiplex PCR, and TCRdb kept only the in-frame ones, dropping some. The table has around 140,000 clones, approximately 86% seen once. The sample taken for sequencing was peripheral blood. Receptors were obtained from a woman aged 70-85 years with COVID-19, enrolled during active disease. CDR3s include the opening cysteine and the closing phenylalanine or tryptophan. Fields, in order: CDR3 length, V gene, clone size, D gene, J gene, CDR3 protein, CDR3 DNA. D genes are given only for firm matches. For some rows the clone size is stated as once, few or many, or as a class when expanded; others skip it.

len: 15
v_gene: TRBV19
abundance: .
d_gene: TRBD1
j_gene: TRBJ1-6
CDR3aa: CASTRQGEKNSPLHF
CDR3nt: TGTGCCAGTACCCGACAGGGGGAAAAAAATTCACCCCTCCACTTT

len: 17
v_gene: TRBV24-1
abundance: .
d_gene: TRBD2
j_gene: TRBJ2-1
CDR3aa: CATSDAPTSGFYNEQFF
CDR3nt: TGTGCCACCAGTGATGCTCCAACTAGCGGTTTCTACAATGAGCAGTTCTTC

len: 16
v_gene: TRBV7-9
abundance: .
d_gene: .
j_gene: TRBJ2-6
CDR3aa: CASSSGLSSGANVLTF
CDR3nt: TGTGCCAGCAGCTCGGGACTCAGCTCTGGGGCCAACGTCCTGACTTTC

len: 13
v_gene: TRBV5-1
abundance: .
d_gene: .
j_gene: TRBJ2-5
CDR3aa: CASSLGIGETQYF
CDR3nt: TGCGCCAGCAGCTTGGGTATCGGGGAGACCCAGTACTTC

len: 11
v_gene: TRBV30
abundance: .
d_gene: .
j_gene: TRBJ1-2
CDR3aa: CALTGGYGYTF
CDR3nt: TGTGCCTTAACAGGTGGGTATGGCTACACCTTC

len: 14
v_gene: TRBV10-1
abundance: .
d_gene: TRBD1
j_gene: TRBJ1-1
CDR3aa: CASSKGQENTEAFF
CDR3nt: TGCGCCAGCAGTAAGGGACAGGAGAACACTGAAGCTTTCTTT

len: 17
v_gene: TRBV28
abundance: few
d_gene: TRBD2
j_gene: TRBJ2-2
CDR3aa: CASSLWKLAGGPGELFF
CDR3nt: TGTGCCAGCAGTTTATGGAAGCTAGCGGGGGGCCCCGGGGAGCTGTTTTTT

len: 14
v_gene: TRBV27
abundance: .
d_gene: TRBD1
j_gene: TRBJ1-5
CDR3aa: CASSPDRGGQPQHF
CDR3nt: TGTGCCAGCAGTCCGGACAGGGGAGGCCAGCCCCAGCATTTT

len: 13
v_gene: TRBV7-2
abundance: once
d_gene: TRBD1
j_gene: TRBJ1-1
CDR3aa: CASSTGQGTEAFF
CDR3nt: TGTGCCAGCAGTACGGGACAGGGCACTGAAGCTTTCTTT

len: 11
v_gene: TRBV20-1
abundance: .
d_gene: .
j_gene: TRBJ1-2
CDR3aa: CSARSAAGYTF
CDR3nt: TGCAGTGCTAGGTCGGCGGCTGGCTACACCTTC

len: 15
v_gene: TRBV2
abundance: .
d_gene: .
j_gene: TRBJ1-2
CDR3aa: CASSEAGRVNYGYTF
CDR3nt: TGTGCCAGCAGTGAAGCGGGCAGGGTTAACTATGGCTACACCTTC

len: 15
v_gene: TRBV18
abundance: .
d_gene: .
j_gene: TRBJ2-7
CDR3aa: CASSPPPVSGYEQYF
CDR3nt: TGTGCCAGCTCACCCCCCCCGGTTTCCGGCTACGAGCAGTACTTC

len: 17
v_gene: TRBV6-6
abundance: .
d_gene: TRBD1
j_gene: TRBJ1-5
CDR3aa: CASSRKTGTGIVQPQHF
CDR3nt: TGTGCCAGCAGTCGAAAAACTGGGACAGGGATTGTGCAGCCCCAGCATTTT

len: 15
v_gene: TRBV4-2
abundance: .
d_gene: .
j_gene: TRBJ1-3
CDR3aa: CASSQPQGPGNTIYF
CDR3nt: TGTGCCAGCAGCCAGCCCCAGGGGCCTGGAAACACCATATATTTT

len: 16
v_gene: TRBV18
abundance: .
d_gene: TRBD1
j_gene: TRBJ1-4
CDR3aa: CASSPSRQGGNEKLFF
CDR3nt: TGTGCCAGCTCACCTTCACGACAGGGAGGAAATGAAAAACTGTTTTTT

len: 15
v_gene: TRBV5-4
abundance: .
d_gene: TRBD2
j_gene: TRBJ2-3
CDR3aa: CASSPAGGGTDTQYF
CDR3nt: TGTGCCAGCAGCCCAGCCGGCGGGGGTACAGATACGCAGTATTTT

len: 15
v_gene: TRBV9
abundance: .
d_gene: TRBD1
j_gene: TRBJ1-2
CDR3aa: CASSVSGGGRFGYTF
CDR3nt: TGTGCCAGCAGCGTATCAGGGGGCGGACGTTTTGGCTACACCTTC

len: 16
v_gene: TRBV5-4
abundance: .
d_gene: .
j_gene: TRBJ2-4
CDR3aa: CASSLEGGGRGNIQYF
CDR3nt: TGTGCCAGCAGCTTGGAGGGCGGGGGCAGGGGCAACATTCAGTACTTC

len: 15
v_gene: TRBV25-1
abundance: once
d_gene: .
j_gene: TRBJ2-5
CDR3aa: CASSDSVRVVETQYF
CDR3nt: TGTGCCAGCAGTGACTCTGTCAGGGTCGTCGAGACCCAGTACTTC

len: 14
v_gene: TRBV12-5
abundance: .
d_gene: .
j_gene: TRBJ2-1
CDR3aa: CASGQAPKDNEQFF
CDR3nt: TGTGCTAGTGGGCAGGCCCCAAAGGACAATGAGCAGTTCTTC

len: 14
v_gene: TRBV5-1
abundance: .
d_gene: TRBD1
j_gene: TRBJ1-2
CDR3aa: CASSPGQERYGYTF
CDR3nt: TGCGCCAGCAGCCCCGGACAGGAGAGATATGGCTACACCTTC

len: 16
v_gene: TRBV5-1
abundance: .
d_gene: TRBD1
j_gene: TRBJ2-7
CDR3aa: CASSYSGTGVPHEQYF
CDR3nt: TGCGCCAGCAGCTATTCCGGGACAGGGGTGCCCCACGAGCAGTACTTC

len: 12
v_gene: TRBV2
abundance: .
d_gene: .
j_gene: TRBJ1-2
CDR3aa: CASTYITGGYTF
CDR3nt: TGTGCCAGCACCTATATTACGGGTGGCTACACCTTC

len: 16
v_gene: TRBV5-4
abundance: .
d_gene: TRBD2
j_gene: TRBJ2-3
CDR3aa: CASSLGSRGNTDTQYF
CDR3nt: TGTGCCAGCAGCTTGGGATCGCGGGGGAACACAGATACGCAGTATTTT

len: 17
v_gene: TRBV11-2
abundance: .
d_gene: TRBD2
j_gene: TRBJ2-4
CDR3aa: CASSLIVGGAAKNIQYF
CDR3nt: TGTGCCAGCAGCTTGATAGTCGGGGGGGCCGCCAAAAACATTCAGTACTTC

len: 15
v_gene: TRBV6-5
abundance: .
d_gene: TRBD2
j_gene: TRBJ2-1
CDR3aa: CASSPSGGEYNEQFF
CDR3nt: TGTGCCAGCAGCCCGAGCGGGGGGGAATACAATGAGCAGTTCTTC

len: 13
v_gene: TRBV29-1
abundance: .
d_gene: .
j_gene: TRBJ2-5
CDR3aa: CSVDVLEGRTQYF
CDR3nt: TGCAGCGTTGATGTTCTAGAGGGTAGGACCCAGTACTTC

len: 17
v_gene: TRBV4-2
abundance: .
d_gene: TRBD2
j_gene: TRBJ2-3
CDR3aa: CASSQERLAGNTDTQYF
CDR3nt: TGTGCCAGCAGCCAAGAAAGGCTAGCGGGGAACACAGATACGCAGTATTTT

len: 16
v_gene: TRBV5-1
abundance: .
d_gene: .
j_gene: TRBJ1-1
CDR3aa: CASSESGAIGNTEAFF
CDR3nt: TGCGCCAGCAGCGAAAGTGGGGCGATCGGGAACACTGAAGCTTTCTTT

len: 13
v_gene: TRBV5-5
abundance: .
d_gene: .
j_gene: TRBJ1-2
CDR3aa: CASSLTGFNGYTF
CDR3nt: TGTGCCAGCAGCTTGACAGGGTTCAATGGCTACACCTTC

len: 14
v_gene: TRBV3-1/TRBV3-2
abundance: .
d_gene: .
j_gene: TRBJ1-5
CDR3aa: CASSQVQGGQPQHF
CDR3nt: TGTGCCAGCAGCCAAGTCCAGGGAGGTCAGCCCCAGCATTTT

len: 13
v_gene: TRBV12-3/TRBV12-4
abundance: .
d_gene: TRBD1
j_gene: TRBJ2-7
CDR3aa: CASQQGASYEQYF
CDR3nt: TGTGCCAGCCAACAGGGGGCCTCCTACGAGCAGTACTTC

len: 15
v_gene: TRBV7-6
abundance: .
d_gene: .
j_gene: TRBJ1-1
CDR3aa: CASSPASGTKVGAFF
CDR3nt: TGTGCCAGCAGCCCGGCCTCCGGGACAAAGGTGGGGGCTTTCTTT

len: 15
v_gene: TRBV9
abundance: .
d_gene: .
j_gene: TRBJ2-3
CDR3aa: CASSPFGGEADTQYF
CDR3nt: TGTGCCAGCAGCCCCTTCGGCGGGGAAGCAGATACGCAGTATTTT

len: 15
v_gene: TRBV14
abundance: .
d_gene: .
j_gene: TRBJ1-6
CDR3aa: CASSQGIRVGSPLHF
CDR3nt: TGTGCCAGCAGCCAAGGGATCCGGGTTGGATCACCCCTCCACTTT

len: 15
v_gene: TRBV28
abundance: .
d_gene: TRBD1
j_gene: TRBJ1-1
CDR3aa: CASSLPFQGVTEAFF
CDR3nt: TGTGCCAGCAGTTTACCCTTCCAGGGGGTGACTGAAGCTTTCTTT

len: 16
v_gene: TRBV6-1
abundance: .
d_gene: TRBD1
j_gene: TRBJ1-5
CDR3aa: CASSVPGTGWNQPQHF
CDR3nt: TGTGCCAGCAGTGTCCCCGGGACAGGGTGGAATCAGCCCCAGCATTTT

len: 13
v_gene: TRBV18
abundance: .
d_gene: .
j_gene: TRBJ2-1
CDR3aa: CASSPLERNEQFF
CDR3nt: TGTGCCAGCTCACCCCTCGAGAGGAATGAGCAGTTCTTC

len: 15
v_gene: TRBV6-5
abundance: .
d_gene: TRBD1
j_gene: TRBJ2-5
CDR3aa: CASSPRQGNQETQYF
CDR3nt: TGTGCCAGCAGCCCCCGACAGGGAAACCAAGAGACCCAGTACTTC

len: 18
v_gene: TRBV4-2
abundance: .
d_gene: TRBD2
j_gene: TRBJ2-3
CDR3aa: CASSQGLTLAGVTDTQYF
CDR3nt: TGTGCCAGCAGCCAAGGGTTAACCCTAGCGGGGGTCACAGATACGCAGTATTTT

len: 16
v_gene: TRBV27
abundance: .
d_gene: .
j_gene: TRBJ1-6
CDR3aa: CASSSNGRAYNSPLHF
CDR3nt: TGTGCCAGCAGTTCCAACGGGAGGGCCTATAATTCACCCCTCCACTTT

len: 14
v_gene: TRBV28
abundance: .
d_gene: .
j_gene: TRBJ1-1
CDR3aa: CASSLQGGTTEAFF
CDR3nt: TGTGCCAGCAGCCTACAGGGAGGGACGACTGAAGCTTTCTTT

len: 14
v_gene: TRBV5-5
abundance: .
d_gene: .
j_gene: TRBJ1-1
CDR3aa: CASSFDQGRTEAFF
CDR3nt: TGTGCCAGCAGCTTTGATCAGGGTCGGACTGAAGCTTTCTTT

len: 15
v_gene: TRBV6-5
abundance: .
d_gene: TRBD1
j_gene: TRBJ1-3
CDR3aa: CASSWTGGGYNTIYF
CDR3nt: TGTGCCAGCAGTTGGACAGGGGGAGGGTATAACACCATATATTTT

len: 16
v_gene: TRBV18
abundance: .
d_gene: .
j_gene: TRBJ1-1
CDR3aa: CASSPGSGGKNTEAFF
CDR3nt: TGTGCCAGCTCACCAGGGAGTGGGGGGAAGAACACTGAAGCTTTCTTT

len: 13
v_gene: TRBV3-1/TRBV3-2
abundance: .
d_gene: .
j_gene: TRBJ1-6
CDR3aa: CASSRQYNSPLHF
CDR3nt: TGTGCCAGCAGCCGACAGTATAATTCACCCCTCCACTTT

len: 15
v_gene: TRBV7-2
abundance: .
d_gene: .
j_gene: TRBJ1-4
CDR3aa: CASSFDRATNEKLFF
CDR3nt: TGTGCCAGCAGCTTCGACAGAGCAACTAATGAAAAACTGTTTTTT

len: 13
v_gene: TRBV3-1/TRBV3-2
abundance: .
d_gene: .
j_gene: TRBJ2-5
CDR3aa: CASSQEAPETQYF
CDR3nt: TGTGCCAGCAGCCAAGAAGCGCCAGAGACCCAGTACTTC

len: 16
v_gene: TRBV2
abundance: .
d_gene: .
j_gene: TRBJ1-1
CDR3aa: CASLHRQGLMNTEAFF
CDR3nt: TGTGCCAGCTTACACCGGCAGGGACTCATGAACACTGAAGCTTTCTTT

len: 16
v_gene: TRBV20-1
abundance: few
d_gene: TRBD1
j_gene: TRBJ1-5
CDR3aa: CSASSVRGQGYQPQHF
CDR3nt: TGCAGTGCTAGTTCGGTACGGGGACAGGGGTATCAGCCCCAGCATTTT

len: 12
v_gene: TRBV18
abundance: .
d_gene: .
j_gene: TRBJ1-3
CDR3aa: CASSLLGNTIYF
CDR3nt: TGTGCCAGCTCTCTTTTGGGAAACACCATATATTTT

len: 15
v_gene: TRBV11-3
abundance: few
d_gene: .
j_gene: TRBJ2-2
CDR3aa: CASSLGGDTTGELFF
CDR3nt: TGTGCCAGCAGCTTAGGTGGGGACACCACCGGGGAGCTGTTTTTT

len: 12
v_gene: TRBV29-1
abundance: once
d_gene: .
j_gene: TRBJ2-1
CDR3aa: CSVAVVGNEQFF
CDR3nt: TGCAGCGTTGCGGTAGTCGGCAATGAGCAGTTCTTC

len: 11
v_gene: TRBV12-3/TRBV12-4
abundance: .
d_gene: .
j_gene: TRBJ2-1
CDR3aa: CASSLGGEQFF
CDR3nt: TGTGCCAGCAGTTTAGGAGGTGAGCAGTTCTTC

len: 14
v_gene: TRBV30
abundance: .
d_gene: .
j_gene: TRBJ1-1
CDR3aa: CAWSVGLGATEAFF
CDR3nt: TGTGCCTGGAGTGTAGGGTTGGGAGCCACTGAAGCTTTCTTT

len: 15
v_gene: TRBV5-4
abundance: .
d_gene: TRBD2
j_gene: TRBJ2-2
CDR3aa: CASSLPGGFTGELFF
CDR3nt: TGTGCCAGCAGCTTGCCGGGGGGATTCACCGGGGAGCTGTTTTTT

len: 13
v_gene: TRBV10-1
abundance: .
d_gene: TRBD1
j_gene: TRBJ1-1
CDR3aa: CASSVVQGSEAFF
CDR3nt: TGCGCCAGCAGTGTCGTACAGGGGTCTGAAGCTTTCTTT

len: 15
v_gene: TRBV2
abundance: .
d_gene: TRBD1
j_gene: TRBJ1-4
CDR3aa: CASRETGFPNEKLFF
CDR3nt: TGTGCCAGCAGGGAGACAGGGTTTCCTAATGAAAAACTGTTTTTT